These 25 T cell receptor beta chains were sequenced from one sample in a study of Ad26.COV2.S vaccination and SARS-CoV-2 variants. Treatment: over 15 received Ad26.COV2.S at low or high dose, single or two shots; about 5 received placebo; per-sample allocation not given. It was on day 63 after the first vaccine or placebo injection that samples were taken. Only in-frame clones appear in the TCRdb table, and some are missing; sequencing was by immunoSEQ multiplex PCR. The sample holds fewer than 300,000 clones, 80% to 90% seen once. Sample: peripheral blood, taken in a trial of Ad26.COV2.S vaccine versus placebo. These receptors were taken from a person aged 18 to 59 who received the Ad26.COV2.S COVID-19 vaccine or a placebo.

This clone has more than one count but fewer than ten. The chain employs TRBV4-1 and TRBJ1-2; TRBD1 might be the D (5 bases). CDR1 is MGHRA and CDR2 is YSYEKL in the germline V gene. The CDR3 covers 19 residues. Trimming left V 0 bases short and J 5 bases short, with 25 bases between. The CDR3 sequence is CASSQDIRAGRTIIYGYTF. As DNA, the CDR3 is TGCGCCAGCAGCCAAGATATCAGGGCAGGGCGAACGATAATTTATGGCTACACCTTC.

Only a few counts were recorded for this clone. The rearrangement uses TRBV7-9 and TRBJ2-7; TRBD1 is a possible D gene (6 bases). V was shortened by 4 bases and J by 10 bases, with 14 bases between the two germline ends. CDR1 is SEHNR and CDR2 is FQNEAQ in the germline V gene (reference sequence). The CDR3 sequence is 12 residues long. The CDR3 here is CASSSTGWVQYF. In nucleotides, the CDR3 is TGTGCCAGCAGCTCAACAGGGTGGGTCCAGTACTTC.

This clone was seen once. The chain joins TRBV21-1 to TRBJ1-5; the table's D call TRBD1 went unverified against the DNA. TRBV21-1 is described as a pseudogene. The length of the CDR3 is 15 residues. CDR3 in amino acids: CASSKVGQQIGPQHF. As DNA, the CDR3 is TGTGCCAGCAGCAAAGTGGGCCAGCAAATAGGGCCCCAGCATTTT.

The V gene is TRBV30, the J gene TRBJ2-5, with a tentative D call TRBD2 (7 bases). Germline CDR1 GTSNPN, CDR2 SVGIG (reference sequence). This CDR3 contains 13 residues. V gave up 4 bases and J gave up 5 bases, with 14 bases separating them. CDR3 loop: CAWTVRGGETQYF. The CDR3, as DNA: TGTGCCTGGACGGTTAGGGGGGGGGAGACCCAGTACTTC.

This CDR3 is CASTPGTSSSEQYF. CDR3 in DNA: TGCGCCAGCACTCCTGGGACAAGTAGTTCCGAGCAGTACTTC. The chain uses TRBV5-1 and TRBJ2-7; maybe TRBD1 (6 bases). V gave up 6 bases and J gave up 6 bases, with 19 bases separating them. Per the germline V gene, CDR1 is SGHRS and CDR2 is YFSETQ. This CDR3 is 14 amino acids long.

The chain is built from TRBV5-6 and TRBJ2-1, with 11 bases that match TRBD2. The germline CDR1 and CDR2 sequences are SGHDT and YYEEEE. CDR3 length: 15 residues. V lost 5 bases, J lost 2 bases, and 3 bases stayed unmatched. The CDR3 DNA is TGTGCCAGCAGGTTACTAGCGGGAGCCTACAATGAGCAGTTCTTC. Translating it yields CASRLLAGAYNEQFF. Full variable domain (remainder filled in from reference TRBV5-6 and TRBJ2-1): DAGVTQSPTHLIKTRGQQVTLRCSPKSGHDTVSWYQQALGQGPQFIFQYYEEEERQRGNFPDRFSGHQFPNYSSELNVNALLLGDSALYLCASRLLAGAYNEQFFGPGTRLTVL.

This clone was detected a few times. J is TRBJ1-5 and V is TRBV20-1; TRBD1 is a possible D gene (5 bases). There are 15 residues in the CDR3. V lost 6 bases and J lost 2, with 17 bases in between. CDR1 DFQATT and CDR2 SNEGSKA come from the germline V gene (reference sequence). CDR3: CSASPRDGGNQPQHF. The DNA for the CDR3 is TGCAGTGCCAGTCCCCGGGACGGGGGCAATCAGCCCCAGCATTTT.

The V call is TRBV6-5, the J call TRBJ2-2, with D unclear. This CDR3 region has 16 residues. The germline V gene encodes CDR1 MNHEY and CDR2 SVGAGI. The germline V and J ends were trimmed by 3 bases and 0 bases, with 11 bases remaining between them. The CDR3 bases are TGTGCCAGCAGTTATCGACGTTCCCCGAACACCGGGGAGCTGTTTTTT. Translated, it gives CASSYRRSPNTGELFF.

This clone has a handful of counts. The chain couples TRBV4-2 to TRBJ1-2; D uncertain. The CDR3 has 13 residues. V shed 3 bases and J shed 8 bases, with 13 bases lying between them. Germline V CDR1 and CDR2: LGHNA, YNFKEQ. CDR3 sequence: CASSQPSVGGYTF. CDR3 in DNA: TGTGCCAGCAGCCAGCCAAGCGTGGGGGGCTACACCTTC.

V gene TRBV5-1 combines with J gene TRBJ1-6, with D possibly matching TRBD1 (6 bases). The V gene lost 3 bases and the J gene lost 9 bases, with 13 bases spanning the gap. The CDR3 sequence is 14 residues long. Germline V lookup: CDR1 SGHRS, CDR2 YFSETQ. The CDR3 DNA reads TGCGCCAGCAGCTCCGGGACATCGGCTTCACCCCTCCACTTT. Translated, it gives CASSSGTSASPLHF. Looking up the rest from reference TRBV5-1 and TRBJ1-6 gives the full variable domain: KAGVTQTPRYLIKTRGQQVTLSCSPISGHRSVSWYQQTPGQGLQFLFEYFSETQRNKGNFPGRFSGRQFSNSRSEMNVSTLELGDSALYLCASSSGTSASPLHFGNGTRLTVT.

Regarding this clone: Other nucleotide sequences in the sample specify the same CDR3. The chain couples TRBV5-1 to TRBJ2-7; D not resolved. The CDR3 runs 11 residues. The V end lost 3 bases, the J end lost 0 bases, and 1 base lay between the germline ends. Germline loops: CDR1 SGHRS, CDR2 YFSETQ. Here the CDR3 reads CASSSSYEQYF. CDR3 nucleotides: TGCGCCAGCAGCTCCTCCTACGAGCAGTACTTC.

The CDR3 bases are TGTGCCAGCAGCCAAGAAGGCGGTGCCGAGCAGTTCTTC. It encodes CASSQEGGAEQFF. The J gene is TRBJ2-1, the V gene TRBV3-1 (or the pseudogene TRBV3-2); D is ambiguous. CDR3 size: 13 residues. Germline V gene data show CDR1 as LGHDT and CDR2 as YNNKEL (reference sequence). V gave up 0 bases and J gave up 10 bases, with 10 bases separating them.

There are many counts of this clone. J is TRBJ1-2 and V is TRBV19; 7 bases are shared with TRBD1. V was clipped by 4 bases and J by 0 bases; unmatched bases: 5. Per the germline V gene, CDR1 is LNHDA and CDR2 is SQIVND (reference sequence). The CDR3 covers 15 residues. Here the CDR3 DNA reads TGTGCCAGTAGTACATGGGACAGCTCTAACTATGGCTACACCTTC. Its translation: CASSTWDSSNYGYTF. The full variable domain, rest sourced from reference TRBV19 and TRBJ1-2, is DGGITQSPKYLFRKEGQNVTLSCEQNLNHDAMYWYRQDPGQGLRLIYYSQIVNDFQKGDIAEGYSVSREKKESFPLTVTSAQKNPTAFYLCASSTWDSSNYGYTFGSGTRLTVV.

V and J are TRBV18 and TRBJ2-3; D might be TRBD1 (5 bases). Germline CDR1 KGHSH, CDR2 LQKENI. CDR3 length equals 15 residues. V lost 3 bases and J 1 base, leaving 11 bases between the germline ends. CDR3 sequence reads: CASSPTLGGTDTQYF. The DNA of the CDR3 is TGTGCCAGCTCACCTACCTTAGGGGGCACAGATACGCAGTATTTT.

The J gene is TRBJ1-2, the V gene TRBV28, with TRBD1 matching over 10 bases. Germline assignment: CDR1 MDHEN and CDR2 SYDVKM. There are 15 residues in the CDR3. V shed 4 bases, J shed 8 bases, and the junction held 10 bases outside the gene matches. In DNA, the CDR3 is TGTGCCAGCAGTTCTGGGGGACAGGGGAATTACGGCTACACCTTC. Translating it yields CASSSGGQGNYGYTF.

The V gene is TRBV5-1, the J gene TRBJ1-1, with D unclear. The V gene lost 0 bases and the J gene lost 0 bases, with 12 bases spanning the gap. Germline V gene sequence: CDR1 SGHRS, CDR2 YFSETQ. The CDR3 covers 16 residues. CDR3 nucleotide sequence: TGCGCCAGCAGCTTGGGGGATTCTAACTTGAACACTGAAGCTTTCTTT. This gives the protein CASSLGDSNLNTEAFF.

The chain joins TRBV27 to TRBJ2-3, with D tentatively TRBD2 (5 bases). V was shortened by 2 bases and J by 4 bases, with 10 bases between the two germline ends. Germline V CDR1 and CDR2: MNHEY, SMNVEV (reference sequence). This CDR3 is built from 14 residues. In DNA, the CDR3 is TGTGCCAGCAGTTTAGGGGTAGCGTCAGATACGCAGTATTTT. Protein product: CASSLGVASDTQYF.

This clone showed up just once. One junction end disagrees with the germline gene, perhaps due to a read error. The CDR3 DNA follows: TGTGCCAGCACCAAATGGTCGGGCCCCTTCTACTTC. Its protein is CASTKWSGPFYF. The chain has TRBV28 and TRBJ1-2; no definite D call. The CDR3 consists of 12 residues. Looked up from germline, CDR1 is MDHEN and CDR2 is SYDVKM.

V usage is TRBV7-2 and J usage is TRBJ2-7, with D maybe TRBD1 (5 bases). Germline-derived CDR1 and CDR2 are SGHTA and FQGNSA. V was pared by 6 bases and J by 3 bases, with 9 bases between. CDR3 length: 12 amino acids. In DNA form, the CDR3 reads TGTGCCAGCAGACAAGACAGCTACGAGCAGTACTTC. Protein product: CASRQDSYEQYF.

The CDR3 nucleotides read TGCGCCAGCAGCCCCCGACTAGCGGGAGGGCGGACTCTAGCCAAAAACATTCAGTACTTC. It translates to CASSPRLAGGRTLAKNIQYF. The rearrangement joins TRBV5-1 to TRBJ2-4; 14 bases match TRBD2. This CDR3 is 20 amino acids long. Losses at the gene ends were 4 bases for V and 0 bases for J; bases not matched to a gene: 12. From germline, CDR1 is SGHRS and CDR2 YFSETQ. Full variable domain (remainder filled in from reference TRBV5-1 and TRBJ2-4): KAGVTQTPRYLIKTRGQQVTLSCSPISGHRSVSWYQQTPGQGLQFLFEYFSETQRNKGNFPGRFSGRQFSNSRSEMNVSTLELGDSALYLCASSPRLAGGRTLAKNIQYFGAGTRLSVL.

This chain connects TRBV7-9 to TRBJ2-2, with 10 positions matching TRBD1. The CDR3 loop spans 14 amino acids. Germline V gene data show CDR1 as SEHNR and CDR2 as FQNEAQ (reference sequence). With 6 bases clipped from V and 4 bases from J, the junction kept 2 bases outside the gene matches. CDR3 loop: CASRDRGTTGELFF. The CDR3, as DNA: TGTGCCAGCAGGGACAGGGGGACCACCGGGGAGCTGTTTTTT.

The genes are TRBV7-2 and TRBJ1-5; a weak D match, TRBD1 (5 bases). Germline V gives CDR1 SGHTA, CDR2 FQGNSA. The V end was cut by 1 base, the J end by 4 bases, with 14 bases between. This CDR3 contains 16 residues. CDR3 nucleotide sequence: TGTGCCAGCAGCTTAGTTGGGGGGGGACCGAATCAGCCCCAGCATTTT. Protein sequence: CASSLVGGGPNQPQHF.

The V and J genes are TRBV15 and TRBJ2-1, with 11 bases lining up with TRBD2. The V gene end was trimmed by 0 bases and the J gene end by 9 bases; junction bases not matched to a gene: 16. In germline, CDR1 is LNHNV, CDR2 YYDKDF (reference sequence). The CDR3 is 19 amino acids. The chain's CDR3 is CATSRERTVFIAGGSEQFF. CDR3 DNA sequence: TGTGCCACCAGCAGAGAGAGGACAGTTTTTATAGCGGGAGGGTCTGAGCAGTTCTTC.

The J gene is TRBJ1-3, the V gene TRBV11-2; 7 bases align to TRBD1. V lost 3 bases, J lost 4 bases, and 3 bases stayed unmatched. Looked up from germline, CDR1 is SGHAT and CDR2 is FQNNGV. The CDR3 extends over 14 amino acids. The CDR3 DNA sequence: TGTGCCAGCAGCTTGACAGGGCAAGGAAACACCATATATTTT. It specifies CASSLTGQGNTIYF.

V is TRBV5-3 and J is TRBJ2-7; D gene ambiguous. TRBV5-3 is sorted into the ORF group, with uncertain function. The CDR3 length is 14 residues. The germline V and J ends were trimmed by 6 bases and 1 base, with 14 bases remaining between them. The CDR3 DNA reads as TGTGCCAGAATTCCGGACCCATCTTCCTACGAGCAGTACTTC. Its translation is CARIPDPSSYEQYF.